The clone carrying this TCR beta chain was detected only a few times. The V gene lost 4 bases and the J gene lost 4 bases, with 8 bases spanning the gap. CDR3 length: 12 amino acids. Germline loops: CDR1 GTSNPN, CDR2 SVGIG (reference sequence). This record comes from a study of blood T cells in healthy people across ages. In the study overall: T cells yielded about one barcoded beta molecule per two cells through template switching.

Healthy Caucasians from Russia aged roughly 6 to 95 served as donors. Alongside a J-beta primer mix, a sample-barcoded 5' primer served in a second PCR lasting roughly 7 to 11 cycles. Via MiXCR, TCRdb re-called the 5' RACE reads, giving one row per CDR3 protein. The sample lists hundreds of thousands of distinct CDR3 sequences, 20% to 25% occurring once. The sample taken for sequencing was blood. The rearrangement links TRBV30 to TRBJ2-1; D gene uncertain. The TCR comes from a man aged 70 or older in good health. CDR3 residues: CAWKETYNEQFF. CDR3 DNA sequence: TGTGCCTGGAAAGAGACGTACAATGAGCAGTTCTTC.